Listed here are 32 T cell receptor beta chains from one sample, sequenced in a study of shared clonotypes between healthy human individuals. Assay used: immunoSEQ multiplex PCR; TCRdb lists only in-frame clones, some missing. The repertoire has about 1 million clones, approximately 76% of them found once; the top ten carry 1.4%. The material sequenced was memory CD4+ T cells sorted from blood. Subset noted: CD45RA-negative fraction. The receptor source for this set is a man between 18 and 29 years old in good health.

This clone was detected only a few times. The V and J genes are TRBV19 and TRBJ1-1; 8 bases are a match to TRBD1. The V gene end was trimmed by 4 bases and the J gene end by 11 bases; junction bases not matched to a gene: 3. This CDR3 region has 11 residues. CDR1 is LNHDA and CDR2 is SQIVND in the germline V gene (reference sequence). The CDR3 DNA reads TGTGCCAGTAGTACGACAGGGGTGGCTTTCTTT. As protein: CASSTTGVAFF.

The chain links TRBV28 to TRBJ2-6; tentatively, D is TRBD1 or TRBD2 (5 bases each). This CDR3 comprises 16 residues. CDR1 is MDHEN, CDR2 SYDVKM, per germline. Trimming left V 6 bases short and J 0 bases short, with 12 bases between. In DNA, the CDR3 is TGTGCCAGCAGAAGGCAGGGACCCTCTGGGGCCAACGTCCTGACTTTC. Translating it yields CASRRQGPSGANVLTF.

CDR3: CASTSGGAVNEQFF. CDR3 nucleotides: TGTGCCAGCACGTCGGGGGGGGCGGTCAATGAGCAGTTCTTC. The chain combines TRBV2 with TRBJ2-1; 8 bases line up with TRBD2. This CDR3 spans 14 amino acids. Germline CDR1 SNHLY, CDR2 FYNNEI. Trimming removed 7 bases from V and 6 bases from J; junction bases left unmatched: 8.

This rearrangement joins TRBV6-6 to TRBJ2-3; D is possibly TRBD1 (6 bases). Trimming removed 5 bases from V and 13 bases from J, with 10 bases in between. This CDR3 has 10 residues. Germline CDR1 and CDR2: MNHNY and SVGAGI (reference sequence). In DNA, the CDR3 is TGTGCCAGCAGTAGGGACAAGGAGTATTTT. Encoded protein: CASSRDKEYF.

This clone was recorded many times. The V gene is TRBV4-1, the J gene TRBJ1-2; a weak D match, TRBD1 (6 bases). Germline V CDR1 and CDR2: MGHRA, YSYEKL. Between the trimmed V and J ends, which lost 6 bases and 8 bases, there was a span of 7 bases. The CDR3 has 10 amino acids. The CDR3 loop reads CASRQGGYTF. Here the CDR3 DNA reads TGCGCCAGCAGACAGGGAGGCTACACCTTC.

V gene TRBV7-2 combines with J gene TRBJ1-2; TRBD1 matches at 7 bases. With V trimmed by 5 bases and J by 4 bases, 16 bases remained unmatched. The CDR3 covers 17 residues. CDR1 SGHTA and CDR2 FQGNSA come from the germline V gene. Here the CDR3 reads CASSPNLALQGRYGYTF. CDR3 coding DNA: TGTGCCAGCAGCCCCAACCTAGCCTTACAGGGGCGCTATGGCTACACCTTC. Full variable domain (missing parts from reference TRBV7-2 and TRBJ1-2): GAGVSQSPSNKVTEKGKDVELRCDPISGHTALYWYRQSLGQGLEFLIYFQGNSAPDKSGLPSDRFSAERTGGSVSTLTIQRTQQEDSAVYLCASSPNLALQGRYGYTFGSGTRLTVV.

The gene calls are TRBV4-2 and TRBJ2-3; D is unresolved. The CDR3 totals 13 residues. The V gene's germline CDR1 is LGHNA and CDR2 YNFKEQ. Trimming pared 1 base from V and 5 bases from J, leaving 7 bases between. The CDR3 bases are TGTGCCAGCAGCCAAGGGAGAGGAGATACGCAGTATTTT. It codes for CASSQGRGDTQYF.

This clone showed up just once. The V gene is TRBV6-4, the J gene TRBJ2-7; D unclear. The V and J ends lost 4 bases and 7 bases respectively, with 11 bases between them. The CDR3 contains 12 residues. Germline values: CDR1 MRHNA, CDR2 SNTAGT. CDR3 amino acids: CASSVPGPEQYF. In DNA, the CDR3 is TGTGCCAGCAGTGTGCCTGGACCAGAGCAGTACTTC.

In this sample, this clone turned up a few times. The chain combines TRBV7-2 with TRBJ2-3, with D uncertain. V lost 2 bases and J 1 base, leaving 10 bases between the germline ends. The CDR3 has 15 amino acids. CDR1 and CDR2 from the germline V gene are SGHTA and FQGNSA. CDR3 in amino acids: CASSLRQAGTDTQYF. As DNA, the CDR3 is TGTGCCAGCAGCTTACGGCAGGCGGGCACAGATACGCAGTATTTT.

The rearrangement uses TRBV30 and TRBJ1-2; D perhaps matches TRBD1 (5 bases). The CDR3 contains 14 residues. V lost 0 bases and J lost 6, with 14 bases in between. Germline CDR1 GTSNPN, CDR2 SVGIG (reference sequence). CDR3 nucleotide sequence: TGTGCCTGGAGTGTTTTCGCAGGGTTTCATGGCTACACCTTC. Translation gives CAWSVFAGFHGYTF. Based on the CDR3 plus reference TRBV30 and TRBJ1-2, the full variable domain is SQTIHQWPATLVQPVGSPLSLECTVEGTSNPNLYWYRQAAGRGLQLLFYSVGIGQISSEVPQNLSASRPQDRQFILSSKKLLLSDSGFYLCAWSVFAGFHGYTFGSGTRLTVV.

This chain uses TRBV4-1 with TRBJ2-7; 9 nucleotides line up with TRBD1. The CDR3 spans 15 residues. The V segment lost 4 bases and the J segment 1 base; nucleotides outside the gene matches: 5. In germline, CDR1 is MGHRA, CDR2 YSYEKL. CDR3 sequence (DNA): TGCGCCAGCAGCCCTGAAGGGACAGGGTCCTACGAGCAGTACTTC. Residues: CASSPEGTGSYEQYF.

The chain links TRBV5-1 to TRBJ2-5; either TRBD1 or TRBD2 may supply D (5 bases each). Germline values: CDR1 SGHRS, CDR2 YFSETQ. Trimming shortened V by 4 bases and J by 2 bases, and 15 bases separated the two germline ends. The length of the CDR3 is 15 residues. The CDR3 spells CASSPSGQIQETQYF. The CDR3 DNA sequence: TGCGCCAGCAGCCCGTCGGGGCAGATTCAAGAGACCCAGTACTTC.

The chain carries TRBV14 and TRBJ2-1; TRBD2 matches 9 bases. This CDR3 spans 18 amino acids. V trimming: 0 bases; J trimming: 4 bases; junction bases outside the gene matches: 10. Germline V gives CDR1 SGHDN, CDR2 FVKESK. CDR3 DNA: TGTGCCAGCAGCCAAGATGAGATAGCGGGGGAAGGGTACAATGAGCAGTTCTTC. It yields the protein CASSQDEIAGEGYNEQFF.

V and J are TRBV27 and TRBJ1-2; 7 bases are shared with TRBD1. The CDR3 is 14 residues long. CDR1 and CDR2 (germline): MNHEY, SMNVEV (reference sequence). Losses at the gene ends were 5 bases for V and 4 bases for J; bases not matched to a gene: 7. The CDR3 loop reads CASSREGGTYGYTF. The CDR3 region has the DNA TGTGCCAGCAGTAGGGAAGGGGGCACCTATGGCTACACCTTC.

Worth noting for this clone: One junction end does not reproduce the germline sequence, and a read error may be involved. The chain has TRBV20-1 and TRBJ1-2; the D gene is possibly TRBD1 (5 bases). The CDR3 length is 11 residues. From germline, CDR1 is DFQATT and CDR2 SNEGSKA (reference sequence). The CDR3 sequence: CSATAGTYCHF. For the CDR3, the DNA is TGCAGTGCCACAGCGGGGACCTACTGTCACTTC.

The V call is TRBV4-3, the J call TRBJ2-2, with D perhaps TRBD1 (6 bases). The germline V gene encodes CDR1 LGHNA and CDR2 YSLEER. V lost 4 bases, J lost 1 base, and 10 bases lay in between. The CDR3 loop spans 15 amino acids. Here the CDR3 DNA reads TGCGCCAGCAGCCCAGGGGAATTGAACACCGGGGAGCTGTTTTTT. It is translated as CASSPGELNTGELFF.

The rearrangement joins TRBV6-1 to TRBJ2-7; the match to TRBD1 covers 7 bases. The trim removed 6 bases at V and 5 bases at J, leaving 7 bases unmatched. Germline V CDR1 and CDR2: MNHNS, SASEGT. The CDR3 runs to 13 residues. CDR3 protein: CASSRDSLDEQYF. The CDR3 DNA follows: TGTGCCAGCAGCCGGGACAGTCTCGACGAGCAGTACTTC.

This clone showed up just once. The chain joins TRBV28 to TRBJ1-1; TRBD1 might be the D (5 bases). The germline CDR1 and CDR2 sequences are MDHEN and SYDVKM. Trimming cost V 10 bases and J 7 bases, with 19 bases left between them. The CDR3 is made up of 13 amino acids. The CDR3 DNA follows: TGTGCCACCACAACCTGGGGACGGATTGAAGCTTTCTTT. It specifies CATTTWGRIEAFF. The complete variable domain, with remaining parts taken from reference TRBV28 and TRBJ1-1, reads DVKVTQSSRYLVKRTGEKVFLECVQDMDHENMFWYRQDPGLGLRLIYFSYDVKMKEKGDIPEGYSVSREKKERFSLILESASTNQTSMYLCATTTWGRIEAFFGQGTRLTVV.

This clone was recorded at least ten times. This chain uses TRBV5-1 with TRBJ2-7; 9 nucleotides line up with TRBD2. Germline lookup yields CDR1 SGHRS and CDR2 YFSETQ. The CDR3 totals 14 residues. Trimming took 4 bases from V and 9 from J; bases not matched to a gene: 11. CDR3 residues: CASSPTSGPFGQYF. The CDR3 DNA sequence: TGCGCCAGCAGCCCGACTAGCGGTCCTTTCGGGCAGTACTTC.

The chain recombines TRBV5-1 with TRBJ1-4; 10 bases align to TRBD1. Looked up from germline, CDR1 is SGHRS and CDR2 is YFSETQ. V lost 4 bases, J lost 8 bases, and 5 bases stayed unmatched. CDR3 length: 14 residues. In DNA, the CDR3 is TGCGCCAGCAGCCCGGGACAGGGGACGGAAAAACTGTTTTTT. Translation gives CASSPGQGTEKLFF. Full variable domain (remainder filled in from reference TRBV5-1 and TRBJ1-4): KAGVTQTPRYLIKTRGQQVTLSCSPISGHRSVSWYQQTPGQGLQFLFEYFSETQRNKGNFPGRFSGRQFSNSRSEMNVSTLELGDSALYLCASSPGQGTEKLFFGSGTQLSVL.

This clone was detected only once. The V gene is TRBV7-2, the J gene TRBJ2-2; D remains unclear. There are 15 residues in the CDR3. V lost 2 bases to trimming and J lost 2 bases, with 9 bases between them. Germline-derived CDR1 and CDR2 are SGHTA and FQGNSA. CDR3 loop: CASSLNGRNTGELFF. CDR3 bases: TGTGCCAGCAGCTTAAATGGACGCAACACCGGGGAGCTGTTTTTT. Full variable domain (rest looked up from reference TRBV7-2 and TRBJ2-2): GAGVSQSPSNKVTEKGKDVELRCDPISGHTALYWYRQSLGQGLEFLIYFQGNSAPDKSGLPSDRFSAERTGGSVSTLTIQRTQQEDSAVYLCASSLNGRNTGELFFGEGSRLTVL.

The chain employs TRBV5-4 and TRBJ2-5; the D call may be TRBD1 or TRBD2 (5 bases each). Germline V lookup: CDR1 SGHNT, CDR2 YYREEE (reference sequence). CDR3 length: 16 residues. The ends were cut back, 0 bases at V and 1 base at J, with 13 bases in the middle. The CDR3 reads CASSLAPPGTQETQYF. CDR3 nucleotides: TGTGCCAGCAGCTTGGCCCCCCCAGGGACCCAAGAGACCCAGTACTTC.

This chain uses TRBV5-4 with TRBJ1-6; 7 nucleotides agree with TRBD1. CDR1 is SGHNT and CDR2 is YYREEE in the germline V gene (reference sequence). CDR3 length: 15 amino acids. V lost 4 bases to trimming and J lost 4 bases; unmatched junction nucleotides: 5. The CDR3 nucleotides are TGTGCCAGCAGCCCGGAGGGACAGTATAATTCACCCCTCCACTTT. This encodes CASSPEGQYNSPLHF.

This chain uses TRBV10-3 with TRBJ1-2; the D is unclear. In germline, CDR1 is ENHRY, CDR2 SYGVKD. V was clipped by 0 bases and J by 4 bases, with 12 bases between them. The CDR3 runs 15 residues. CDR3 residues: CAISESTSRSYGYTF. The CDR3 nucleotides read TGTGCCATCAGTGAGTCGACCAGTAGATCCTATGGCTACACCTTC.

The gene calls are TRBV7-2 and TRBJ2-7, with 11 bases fitting TRBD2. The CDR3 sequence is 15 residues long. Germline loops: CDR1 SGHTA, CDR2 FQGNSA. V was pared by 5 bases and J by 4 bases, with 7 bases of the junction left unmatched. CDR3 coding DNA: TGTGCCAGCAGCCCCCCAGGGACTAGCGGATACGAGCAGTACTTC. Amino acid sequence: CASSPPGTSGYEQYF. The full variable domain, in which reference TRBV7-2 and TRBJ2-7 provide the parts outside the CDR3, is GAGVSQSPSNKVTEKGKDVELRCDPISGHTALYWYRQSLGQGLEFLIYFQGNSAPDKSGLPSDRFSAERTGGSVSTLTIQRTQQEDSAVYLCASSPPGTSGYEQYFGPGTRLTVT.

The V call is TRBV9, the J call TRBJ2-3; TRBD1 might be the D (5 bases). This CDR3 is 14 amino acids long. V lost 0 bases and J 10 bases, leaving 15 bases between the germline ends. Germline values: CDR1 SGDLS, CDR2 YYNGEE. The CDR3 nucleotides read TGTGCCAGCAGCGTAGCTACGACAGCCGAGGCGCAGTATTTT. This codes for CASSVATTAEAQYF.

The gene calls are TRBV6-5 and TRBJ2-4; no reliable D call. Germline lookup yields CDR1 MNHEY and CDR2 SVGAGI. V lost 0 bases to trimming and J lost 0 bases, with 9 bases between them. The CDR3 has 16 amino acids. CDR3 in DNA: TGTGCCAGCAGTTACTCCCAGGCCGTAGCCAAAAACATTCAGTACTTC. Its protein is CASSYSQAVAKNIQYF.

CDR3 protein: CASSFGQYQETQYF. The CDR3 coding sequence is TGTGCCAGCAGCTTCGGACAGTACCAAGAGACCCAGTACTTC. The chain employs TRBV5-4 and TRBJ2-5; D perhaps matches TRBD1 (6 bases). The CDR3 extends over 14 amino acids. Between the trimmed V and J ends, which lost 2 bases and 0 bases, there was a span of 8 bases. Germline V gene lookup returns CDR1 SGHNT and CDR2 YYREEE (reference sequence).

The chain recombines TRBV6-1 with TRBJ2-7, with D possibly TRBD1 on 6 matching bases. Trimming removed 4 bases from V and 3 bases from J, with 16 bases in between. The CDR3 consists of 15 residues. Germline V gene lookup returns CDR1 MNHNS and CDR2 SASEGT. CDR3 protein: CASSATGFLGYEQYF. The CDR3 DNA follows: TGTGCCAGCAGTGCTACAGGGTTTTTGGGCTACGAGCAGTACTTC.

The V and J genes are TRBV7-3 and TRBJ2-3, with 14 bases matching TRBD2. Germline CDR1 SGHTA, CDR2 FQGTGA. The CDR3 totals 16 residues. V was clipped by 4 bases and J by 5 bases; unmatched bases: 5. The CDR3 is CASSSTSGGAGDTQYF. DNA for the CDR3: TGTGCCAGCAGCTCGACTAGCGGGGGGGCCGGAGATACGCAGTATTTT. The full variable domain, rest sourced from reference TRBV7-3 and TRBJ2-3, is GAGVSQTPSNKVTEKGKYVELRCDPISGHTALYWYRQSLGQGPEFLIYFQGTGAADDSGLPNDRFFAVRPEGSVSTLKIQRTERGDSAVYLCASSSTSGGAGDTQYFGPGTRLTVL.

The CDR3 loop reads CATSRDGTGGNEKLFF. CDR3 DNA: TGTGCCACCAGCAGGGATGGGACAGGGGGCAATGAAAAACTGTTTTTT. The V gene is TRBV15, the J gene TRBJ1-4; 12 bases fit TRBD1. V lost 3 bases to trimming and J lost 5 bases; unmatched junction nucleotides: 4. This CDR3 contains 16 residues. CDR1 and CDR2 (germline): LNHNV, YYDKDF (reference sequence).

This clone was counted a single time. The chain recombines TRBV7-9 with TRBJ1-4; no reliable D call. The CDR3 loop spans 16 amino acids. Per the germline V gene, CDR1 is SEHNR and CDR2 is FQNEAQ (reference sequence). Deletions cut 5 bases from V and 2 bases from J, with 15 bases between. CDR3 DNA sequence: TGTGCCAGCAGCCCCCGGGTAGCGGGTACTAATGAAAAACTGTTTTTT. It codes for CASSPRVAGTNEKLFF.